The 3 T cell receptor beta chains reported below all come from one sample, sequenced in a study of blood T cell repertoires in COVID-19. Sequenced by immunoSEQ multiplex PCR; TCRdb stores in-frame clones only, minus some. This sample has roughly 160,000 clones, with roughly 91% found just once. The sample taken for sequencing was peripheral blood. The receptors were gathered from a man aged 50 to 60 who had recovered from COVID-19.

The genes are TRBV18 and TRBJ2-1, with 10 positions matching TRBD2. Germline V gives CDR1 KGHSH, CDR2 LQKENI. V gave up 0 bases and J gave up 8 bases; unmatched junction bases: 7. This CDR3 comprises 16 residues. CDR3 DNA: TGTGCCAGCTCACCACCGAAACTAGCGGGAAAGCATGAGCAGTTCTTC. It codes for CASSPPKLAGKHEQFF.

The rearrangement joins TRBV6-5 to TRBJ1-2; possibly TRBD1 for D (5 bases). CDR3 length equals 13 residues. Germline V gene data show CDR1 as MNHEY and CDR2 as SVGAGI. V lost 6 bases to trimming and J lost 2 bases, with 10 bases between them. The CDR3 sequence: CASRVGVNYGYTF. The CDR3, as DNA: TGTGCCAGCAGGGTAGGGGTCAACTATGGCTACACCTTC.

The CDR3 DNA is TGTGCCAGCACCCCCAGGCAGGGAAACTATGGCTACACCTTC. It is translated as CASTPRQGNYGYTF. The rearrangement links TRBV19 to TRBJ1-2; D may be TRBD1 (5 bases). The V end was cut by 9 bases, the J end by 2 bases, with 16 bases between. The CDR3 totals 14 residues. Germline V lookup: CDR1 LNHDA, CDR2 SQIVND (reference sequence).